This T cell receptor (beta chain) was sequenced in a study of blood T cell repertoires in COVID-19 (dated by TCRdb to between 2020 and 2021). Some background on the complete study: Samples covering the acute and convalescent phases of COVID-19 were provided by collaborators in the United States, Italy and Spain. HLA class I and class II types, where available, came from metadata supplied by the sample provider rather than from assay-based typing. The samples were drawn from the first 160 participants of the ongoing ImmuneRACE study and from about 1,200 subjects provided by 6 global collaborators. Deeply sampled blood TCRbeta repertoires from subjects exposed to, actively infected with, or recovered from COVID-19 were included in the dataset. The repertoires were made available in a free public database intended to serve as a resource for research on the immune response to SARS-CoV-2. Nearly every sample came with metadata listing a de-identified subject ID, COVID-19 status, age in years and sex. The material from the prospective study consisted of cDNA or gDNA derived from T cells, B-cell-depleted T cells, or PBMCs. Results the study describes overall, beyond this receptor: How much clinical and demographic metadata was included differed by source and by participant, and the metadata was provided uncurated.

One collaborating source in Seattle enrolled patients during active infection and followed them longitudinally through the course of disease. Whole blood was collected in K2EDTA tubes by collaborating institutions according to the institutions' own protocols. For TCRbeta analysis, collaborators shipped samples in one of three forms: frozen whole blood, isolated PBMCs, or DNA extracted from either of those sample types. Via the germline V gene (reference sequence), CDR1 is SGHNT and CDR2 YYREEE. Germline trimming amounts to 1 base on V and 4 bases on J, with 7 as the count of junction bases outside the gene matches. The cysteine opens and the phenylalanine closes a CDR3 of 15 amino acids. The sequence is cut down to CDR3 DNA, 45 bases in frame from base 1. The immunoSEQ Assay, a bias-controlled multiplex PCR, was used to amplify TCRbeta CDR3 regions from genomic DNA. The original methods were these. Within the assay, amplification of reference gene primers was used to estimate how many nucleated cells each sample contained. Sequence reads were collapsed and filtered to measure the absolute abundance of every unique TCRbeta CDR3 rearrangement. Productive Simpson clonality was computed per sample as the square root of Simpson's diversity index over productive rearrangements. TCRdb mirrors the immuneACCESS table, restricted to in-frame sequences. Some clones are absent from its copies; in checked studies, under half trace to an unresolved V gene, and the reason for the others is unknown. V, J and clone size are taken as reported in that table, and D and trimming were inferred from the DNA itself. The sample data list hundreds of thousands of clones, and approximately 90% of these were observed just once. Around 10% of the sample is held by the ten biggest clonotypes.

Notes on this clone: Its recognized antigen is unknown. It has no much larger one-base neighbor in the sample; base qualities were not kept.

Sequenced sample: peripheral blood. This receptor was taken from a man aged 45-60 years with COVID-19, enrolled during active disease. The chain links TRBV5-4 with TRBJ2-7; 8 of the junction bases match TRBD1. This receptor carries the CDR3 CASSLSPTGEYEQYF. The DNA sequence is as follows: TGTGCCAGCAGCTTGTCGCCGACAGGGGAATACGAGCAGTACTTC.